This TCR beta chain derives from a study of cytomegalovirus exposure and HLA in healthy donors. Both 60 Vbeta primers and 13 Jbeta primers went into the PCR. Study processing details: In a later analysis, the count reached some 75 million unique TCR beta chains, with roughly 9.9 million shared. The protocol was immunoSEQ multiplex PCR, while the TCRdb copy is restricted to in-frame clones and leaves out a portion. V, J and clone size derive from that table, while D and trimming were established from the DNA sequence. The sample has 250,000 to 350,000 clones; just over 85% are singletons. Study-level results: In a later analysis, donors in an Asian-associated ancestry cluster reportedly had fewer N-insertions in productive TCRs than the cohort mean.

Sampled while nominally healthy, donors likely had unrecorded immune exposures. Germline V gives CDR1 GTSNPN, CDR2 SVGIG (reference sequence). The CDR3 spans 16 residues. Trimming removed 3 bases from V and 3 bases from J, with 17 bases in between. About this clone itself: What it recognizes is unknown.

The receptor comes from a man aged 40-49 years in good health and CMV-seropositive. The sample comprised PBMCs. The chain uses TRBV30 and TRBJ1-4; no definite D call. CDR3 amino acids: CAWRSRTEGANEKLFF. In DNA, the CDR3 is TGTGCCTGGAGGTCCCGAACGGAGGGCGCTAATGAAAAACTGTTTTTT.